The 3 T cell receptor beta chains listed next were all sequenced from one sample in a study of T cells in Graves' hyperthyroidism and ophthalmopathy. Amplified TCR beta CDR3 regions derived from RNA transcripts. During a first-round RT-PCR of the TCR CDR3, the HTBI primer set was used. TCRdb reanalysed the multiplex PCR reads using MiXCR and keeps one entry per CDR3 protein. The table lists over 500,000 distinct CDR3 sequences, 12% to 15% of them singletons, with about 14% in the top ten. Specimen: blood. The receptors were sampled from a woman in her 40s with Graves' hyperthyroidism.

This clonotype was picked up many times. The chain couples TRBV28 to TRBJ1-4; the D gene is possibly TRBD1 (5 bases). V lost 6 bases to trimming and J lost 2 bases, with 19 bases between them. Germline CDR1 reads MDHEN; CDR2 reads SYDVKM. The CDR3 totals 17 residues. In DNA form, the CDR3 reads TGTGCCAGCAGCCGGGGGGAGTTCGGCGGGACTAATGAAAAACTGTTTTTT. Protein: CASSRGEFGGTNEKLFF.

This clonotype showed up many times. V and J are TRBV5-1 and TRBJ2-7, with D tentatively TRBD1 (5 bases). V dropped 0 bases and J dropped 2 bases, with 12 bases sitting between them. This CDR3 region has 15 residues. Germline CDR1 reads SGHRS; CDR2 reads YFSETQ. The CDR3, as DNA: TGCGCCAGCAGCTTGGAAGGCAGGACAACCTACGAGCAGTACTTC. Translation gives CASSLEGRTTYEQYF.

This clonotype was recorded only once. J is TRBJ2-6 and V is TRBV19; no firm D call. The CDR3 has 16 amino acids. Per germline, CDR1 LNHDA and CDR2 SQIVND (reference sequence). V was pared by 5 bases and J by 0 bases, with 11 bases between. The CDR3 sequence: CASSVSTLSGANVLTF. The CDR3 region has the DNA TGTGCCAGTAGTGTCTCGACACTCTCTGGGGCCAACGTCCTGACTTTC.